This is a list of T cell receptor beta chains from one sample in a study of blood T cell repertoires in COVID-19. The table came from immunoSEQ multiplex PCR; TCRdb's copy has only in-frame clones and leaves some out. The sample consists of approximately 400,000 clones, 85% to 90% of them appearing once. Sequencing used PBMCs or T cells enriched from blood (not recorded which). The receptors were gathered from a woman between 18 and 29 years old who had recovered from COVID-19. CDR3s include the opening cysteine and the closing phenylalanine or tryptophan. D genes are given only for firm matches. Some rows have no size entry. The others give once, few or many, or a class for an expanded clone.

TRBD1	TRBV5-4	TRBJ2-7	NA	CASSLGDRGSYEQYF	TGTGCCAGCAGCTTGGGGGACAGGGGTTCCTACGAGCAGTACTTC
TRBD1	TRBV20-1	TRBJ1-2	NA	CSASEGGGYGYTF	TGCAGTGCTAGTGAAGGGGGCGGGTATGGCTACACCTTC
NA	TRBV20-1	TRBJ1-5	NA	CSASAGNQPQHF	TGCAGTGCTAGTGCAGGGAATCAGCCCCAGCATTTT
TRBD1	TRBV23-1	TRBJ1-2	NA	CASSQIYRGRNYGYTF	TGCGCCAGCAGTCAGATTTACAGGGGGCGGAACTATGGCTACACCTTC
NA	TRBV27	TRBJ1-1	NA	CASSSGVNTEAFF	TGTGCCAGCAGTTCGGGGGTGAACACTGAAGCTTTCTTT
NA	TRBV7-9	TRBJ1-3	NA	CASSFRDIDSSGNTIYF	TGTGCCAGCAGCTTCCGGGACATCGACTCCTCTGGAAACACCATATATTTT
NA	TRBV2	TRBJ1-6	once	CASSGDTWGGRESPLHF	TGTGCCAGCAGTGGTGACACCTGGGGGGGCCGGGAATCACCCCTCCACTTT
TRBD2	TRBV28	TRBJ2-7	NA	CASMGSGGPTYEQYF	TGTGCCAGCATGGGGTCGGGGGGGCCAACCTACGAGCAGTACTTC
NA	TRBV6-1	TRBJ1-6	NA	CASSELTGSPLHF	TGTGCCAGCAGTGAACTGACGGGATCACCCCTCCACTTT
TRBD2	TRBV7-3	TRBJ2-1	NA	CASSLTRRGSYNEQFF	TGTGCCAGCAGCTTAACCCGGCGGGGGTCCTACAATGAGCAGTTCTTC
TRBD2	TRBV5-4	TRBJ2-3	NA	CASSWGLAGGDTQYF	TGTGCCAGCAGCTGGGGACTAGCGGGGGGAGATACGCAGTATTTT
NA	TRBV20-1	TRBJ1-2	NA	CSAGREEGYTF	TGCAGTGCGGGGAGGGAGGAGGGCTACACCTTC
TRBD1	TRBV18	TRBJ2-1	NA	CASSPDDRGGEQFF	TGTGCCAGCTCACCTGATGACAGGGGAGGTGAGCAGTTCTTC
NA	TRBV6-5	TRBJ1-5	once	CASRIQGTSNQPQHF	TGTGCCAGCAGGATTCAGGGTACGAGCAATCAGCCCCAGCATTTT
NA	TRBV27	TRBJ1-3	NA	CASSLRGSSTSGNTIYF	TGTGCCAGCAGTTTAAGAGGCAGTTCGACTTCTGGAAACACCATATATTTT
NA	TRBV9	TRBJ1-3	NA	CAPPTGLGENTIYF	TGTGCCCCACCCACCGGGTTGGGAGAAAACACCATATATTTT
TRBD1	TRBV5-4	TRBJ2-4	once	CASSLGDRGDIQYF	TGTGCCAGCAGCTTGGGGGACAGGGGTGACATTCAGTACTTC
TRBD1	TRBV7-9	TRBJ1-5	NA	CASSQVGTGGFNQPQHF	TGTGCCAGCAGCCAGGTCGGGACAGGGGGCTTCAATCAGCCCCAGCATTTT
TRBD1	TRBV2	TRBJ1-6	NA	CASSEGDRVRSPLHF	TGTGCCAGCAGTGAAGGTGACAGGGTACGCTCACCCCTCCACTTT
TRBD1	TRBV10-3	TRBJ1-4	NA	CAISRTGETNEKLFF	TGTGCCATCAGTAGGACAGGGGAAACTAATGAAAAACTGTTTTTT
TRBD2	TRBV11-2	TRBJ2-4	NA	CASSSYRGGATAKNIQYF	TGTGCCAGCAGCTCCTACCGGGGGGGAGCCACGGCCAAAAACATTCAGTACTTC
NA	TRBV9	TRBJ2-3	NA	CASTEEGRADTQYF	TGTGCCAGCACGGAGGAGGGTAGGGCAGATACGCAGTATTTT
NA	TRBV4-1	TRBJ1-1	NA	CASSQDLAGRVGEAFF	TGCGCCAGCAGCCAAGATCTCGCAGGGCGCGTAGGTGAAGCTTTCTTT
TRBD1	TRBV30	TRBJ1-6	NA	CAWSVLQGMNSPLHF	TGTGCCTGGAGTGTCCTACAGGGGATGAATTCACCCCTCCACTTT
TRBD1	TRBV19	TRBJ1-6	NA	CASSPIPGQGNSPLHF	TGTGCCAGTAGTCCAATTCCGGGACAGGGGAATTCACCCCTCCACTTT
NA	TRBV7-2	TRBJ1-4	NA	CASSPKAGVGEKLFF	TGTGCCAGCAGCCCAAAAGCAGGGGTGGGGGAAAAACTGTTTTTT
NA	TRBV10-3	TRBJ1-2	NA	CAIRTATNYGYTF	TGTGCCATCAGGACAGCTACTAACTATGGCTACACCTTC
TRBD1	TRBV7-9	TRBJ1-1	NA	CASSFRGGTVNTEAFF	TGTGCCAGCAGCTTTAGAGGGGGGACAGTGAACACTGAAGCTTTCTTT